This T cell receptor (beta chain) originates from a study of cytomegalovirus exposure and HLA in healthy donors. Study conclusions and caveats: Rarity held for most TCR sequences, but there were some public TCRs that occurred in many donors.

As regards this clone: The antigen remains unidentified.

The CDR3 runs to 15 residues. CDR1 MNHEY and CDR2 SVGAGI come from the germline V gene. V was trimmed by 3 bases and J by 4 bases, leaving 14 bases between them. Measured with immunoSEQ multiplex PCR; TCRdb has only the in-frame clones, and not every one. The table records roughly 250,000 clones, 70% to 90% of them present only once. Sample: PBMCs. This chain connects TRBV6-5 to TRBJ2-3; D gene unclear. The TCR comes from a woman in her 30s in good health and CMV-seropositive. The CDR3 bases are TGTGCCAGCAGTTATACCCCATCATTAGCAGATACGCAGTATTTT. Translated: CASSYTPSLADTQYF.